This T cell receptor beta chain was sequenced during a study of blood T cell repertoires in COVID-19. The CDR3 extends over 17 amino acids. V was cut by 1 base and J by 0 bases, with 10 bases left in between. Germline CDR1 is MNHNS and CDR2 is SASEGT. Sequencing was performed with immunoSEQ multiplex PCR; in TCRdb, only in-frame clones are kept and a portion is missing. The sample yields some 120,000 clones, around 78% seen once. Sequences were obtained from peripheral blood. This clonotype was obtained from a human donor in a cohort sampled during active COVID-19. The rearrangement uses TRBV6-1 and TRBJ1-6; D is uncertain. The CDR3 DNA follows: TGTGCCAGCAGTGAAGTCAGGTTGAGCTCCTATAATTCACCCCTCCACTTT. Its protein product is CASSEVRLSSYNSPLHF.